A selection of T cell receptor beta chains follows, all from one sample in a study of shared clonotypes between healthy human individuals. This table comes from immunoSEQ multiplex PCR, and its TCRdb copy is limited to in-frame clones, with some not included. This table holds hundreds of thousands of clones, 80% to 95% found once. Sample: naive CD8+ T cells sorted from blood. The receptors were gathered from a man in his thirties or forties in good health. CDR3s include the opening cysteine and the closing phenylalanine or tryptophan. Some rows mark clone size as missing; the rest say once, few, many or name a class of expanded clone.

once TRBV27 CASSLTRKTYEQYF
. TRBV9 CASSPDGNYEQYF
. TRBV2 CGLKVAGELFF
. TRBV28 CASSFSGTSYEQYF
. TRBV28 CASSLIVPLSNTGELFF
. TRBV11-2 CASSFPEGLGNTEAFF
. TRBV6-6 CASSHGLAGLTDTQYF
. TRBV27 CASSLSGRRNQPQHF
. TRBV6-5 CASSYGVRGETEAFF
once TRBV6-5 CASSFGSNYGYTF
. TRBV28 CASSLSNTEAFF
. TRBV6-1 CASSEYGGPSYEQYF
once TRBV10-2 CASSVSYEQYF
few TRBV19 CASSSRQSSYEQYF
. TRBV27 CASSLYATTRETQYF
. TRBV7-9 CASSLTTDSNQPQHF
once TRBV5-1 CASSLGTKQLNYEKLFF
. TRBV28 CASSLYTGGDYGYTF
once TRBV27 CASRPGGGELFF
. TRBV7-9 CASSAAANEQYF
. TRBV2 CASILGYQETQYF
. TRBV27 CASSPIYSATNEKLFF
. TRBV2 CASSEALLGLTYEQYF
once TRBV6-5 CASSYQYEQYF
. TRBV19 CASSIAEYSNQPQHF
. TRBV5-5 CASSFGARSPLGNEQYF
once TRBV25-1 CASRVGAAYEQYF